These 27 T cell receptor beta chains were sequenced from one sample in a study of T cell responses to AZD1222 COVID-19 vaccine. The assay was immunoSEQ multiplex PCR, and TCRdb's table has in-frame clones only and misses some. Seen here are about 86,000 clones, over 85% observed once, and the top ten hold approximately 5.3%. Sequenced here: peripheral blood, sampled 28 days after the second AZD1222 dose. The receptors stem from an adult who received the AZD1222 COVID-19 vaccine.

The CDR3 nucleotides are TGTGCCAGCAGCGCACAGATCGTCGGGGGGAACACAGATACGCAGTATTTT. This codes for CASSAQIVGGNTDTQYF. V is TRBV9 and J is TRBJ2-3, with TRBD2 matching over 7 bases. V lost 3 bases and J lost 2; bases outside the gene matches: 12. Germline assignment: CDR1 SGDLS and CDR2 YYNGEE. The CDR3 has 17 amino acids.

The V gene is TRBV11-2, the J gene TRBJ2-7, with D unresolved. V gave up 1 base and J gave up 0 bases, with 16 bases separating them. Germline values: CDR1 SGHAT, CDR2 FQNNGV. The CDR3 is 17 residues long. CDR3 sequence (DNA): TGTGCCAGCAGCTTAGTTACGGGTTTAGGAAGCTCCTACGAGCAGTACTTC. Protein product: CASSLVTGLGSSYEQYF.

V is TRBV6-7 and J is TRBJ1-2, with D hard to call. TRBV6-7 is an ORF, and what it does is uncertain. This CDR3 region has 13 residues. V was shortened by 4 bases and J by 4 bases, with 10 bases between the two germline ends. The DNA for the CDR3 is TGTGCCAGCAGTTCTTTCTCAAGCTATGGCTACACCTTC. It encodes CASSSFSSYGYTF.

The chain couples TRBV28 to TRBJ1-5; D gene unclear. Looked up from germline, CDR1 is MDHEN and CDR2 is SYDVKM. CDR3 size: 15 residues. Trimming pared 5 bases from V and 0 bases from J, leaving 11 bases between. The CDR3 coding sequence is TGTGCCAGCAGTCTTGACGGCCATAGCAATCAGCCCCAGCATTTT. Encoded protein: CASSLDGHSNQPQHF.

V and J are TRBV2 and TRBJ1-2; 9 bases are shared with TRBD1. V dropped 3 bases and J dropped 5; count of bases not matched to a gene: 10. From germline, CDR1 is SNHLY and CDR2 FYNNEI. The CDR3 contains 16 residues. In nucleotides, the CDR3 is TGTGCCAGCAGTGAGGCCAGGGGACAGGGCACATATGGCTACACCTTC. Protein sequence: CASSEARGQGTYGYTF.

The chain joins TRBV9 to TRBJ2-3, with TRBD1 matching 9 bases. Per germline, CDR1 SGDLS and CDR2 YYNGEE. The CDR3 sequence is 15 residues long. V lost 0 bases, J lost 6 bases, and 5 bases stayed unmatched. This CDR3 is CASSVAGTGRDTQYF. In DNA, the CDR3 is TGTGCCAGCAGCGTAGCAGGGACAGGGCGGGATACGCAGTATTTT.

This clone was recorded only once. The chain uses TRBV6-5 and TRBJ2-7; D gene uncertain. CDR3 length: 12 residues. CDR1 and CDR2 (germline): MNHEY, SVGAGI. V was cut by 6 bases and J by 9 bases, with 15 bases left in between. The CDR3 DNA reads TGTGCCAGCAGCGTGGGCCCTATAGGGCAGTACGTC. Protein product: CASSVGPIGQYV.

The chain employs TRBV28 and TRBJ1-2; no firm D call. The CDR3 has 13 residues. Germline CDR1 reads MDHEN; CDR2 reads SYDVKM. Trimming stripped 7 bases from V and 1 base from J, with 10 bases between. The CDR3 is CASKIGSNYGYTF. In nucleotides, the CDR3 is TGTGCCAGCAAAATTGGGAGTAACTATGGCTACACCTTC.

V usage is TRBV10-3 and J usage is TRBJ1-1; D ambiguous. The CDR3 totals 12 residues. Germline loops: CDR1 ENHRY, CDR2 SYGVKD. V lost 11 bases and J 0 bases, leaving 10 bases between the germline ends. CDR3 nucleotides: TGTGCCTCGGTCTCCATGAACACTGAAGCTTTCTTT. Its translation is CASVSMNTEAFF.

This chain links TRBV7-3 with TRBJ2-7, with 7 positions matching TRBD1. The germline V gene encodes CDR1 SGHTA and CDR2 FQGTGA. With V trimmed by 5 bases and J by 4 bases, 11 bases remained unmatched. The CDR3 runs to 15 residues. The CDR3 region has the DNA TGTGCCAGCAGCCTCCAAGGGGGCGCCCGTTACGAGCAGTACTTC. The encoded protein is CASSLQGGARYEQYF.

This chain joins TRBV18 and TRBJ1-5; D gene ambiguous. CDR1 is KGHSH, CDR2 LQKENI, per germline. Trimming pared 8 bases from V and 3 bases from J, leaving 8 bases between. The CDR3 runs to 12 residues. The CDR3 DNA reads TGTGCCAGCGCCGAAGTCAATCAGCCCCAGCATTTT. Protein sequence: CASAEVNQPQHF.

V gene TRBV18 combines with J gene TRBJ2-7, with 8 bases that match TRBD2. The junction had 1 base not matched to a gene; V was cut back by 3 bases and J by 0 bases. Germline V lookup: CDR1 KGHSH, CDR2 LQKENI. The CDR3 totals 14 residues. CDR3 amino acids: CASSPSGGSYEQYF. The DNA for the CDR3 is TGTGCCAGCTCACCGAGCGGGGGCTCCTACGAGCAGTACTTC.

This CDR3 is CASSDRGTVEAFF. In DNA form, the CDR3 reads TGTGCCAGCAGCGATAGAGGGACAGTTGAAGCTTTCTTT. The chain uses TRBV12-3 or TRBV12-4 and TRBJ1-1, with 7 bases that match TRBD1. This CDR3 comprises 13 residues. V lost 6 bases to trimming and J lost 7 bases; unmatched junction nucleotides: 8.

This clone was detected only once. The chain employs TRBV6-5 and TRBJ1-6; unclear D gene. The CDR3 is 16 residues long. The V end was cut by 4 bases, the J end by 4 bases, with 14 bases between. Germline V gene lookup returns CDR1 MNHEY and CDR2 SVGAGI. The CDR3 is CASSFYEGGYNSPLHF. CDR3 in DNA: TGTGCCAGCAGTTTCTACGAAGGCGGGTATAATTCACCCCTCCACTTT.

CDR3: CASSSIPYEQYF. The DNA of the CDR3 is TGTGCCAGCAGTTCTATCCCCTACGAGCAGTACTTC. The chain links TRBV6-5 to TRBJ2-7; D gene ambiguous. Per germline, CDR1 MNHEY and CDR2 SVGAGI. V shed 4 bases and J shed 2 bases, with 6 bases lying between them. This CDR3 has 12 residues.

The V call is TRBV12-3 or TRBV12-4, the J call TRBJ2-7; D uncertain. CDR3 length: 11 amino acids. Trimming took 6 bases from V and 4 from J, leaving 7 bases between them. The CDR3, as DNA: TGTGCCAGCAGCAGTCGTTACGAGCAGTACTTC. Residues: CASSSRYEQYF.

The chain recombines TRBV6-1 with TRBJ2-1; D not resolved. Germline loops: CDR1 MNHNS, CDR2 SASEGT. The CDR3 length is 14 residues. Trimming took 2 bases from V and 8 from J, leaving 13 bases between them. CDR3 DNA sequence: TGTGCCAGCAGTGAACTAGGCCGTCACCATGAGCAGTTCTTC. Translating gives CASSELGRHHEQFF.

The rearrangement links TRBV7-2 to TRBJ1-5, with D uncertain. CDR1 and CDR2 (germline): SGHTA, FQGNSA. V was pared by 2 bases and J by 5 bases, with 7 bases between. The CDR3 sequence is 13 residues long. CDR3 sequence reads: CASSLLGDQPQHF. DNA of the CDR3: TGTGCCAGCAGCTTACTCGGGGATCAGCCCCAGCATTTT.

This clone is termed medium-sized. The genes are TRBV6-5 and TRBJ2-3; TRBD1 is a possible D gene (5 bases). Germline V gene sequence: CDR1 MNHEY, CDR2 SVGAGI. The V gene lost 4 bases and the J gene lost 1 base, with 9 bases spanning the gap. The CDR3 loop spans 14 amino acids. CDR3 sequence reads: CASSFQGRTDTQYF. The CDR3 DNA sequence: TGTGCCAGCAGTTTCCAGGGTCGCACAGATACGCAGTATTTT.

This clone was seen more than once but under ten times. The genes are TRBV5-4 and TRBJ2-1; weak D call: TRBD2 (5 bases). Germline V gene data show CDR1 as SGHNT and CDR2 as YYREEE (reference sequence). V lost 1 base, J lost 0 bases, and 11 bases lay in between. This CDR3 has 16 amino acids. The CDR3 here is CASSLSATSSYNEQFF. CDR3 DNA sequence: TGTGCCAGCAGCTTGTCCGCAACTAGCTCCTACAATGAGCAGTTCTTC.

The chain couples TRBV20-1 to TRBJ1-2, with D unresolved. CDR3 size: 11 residues. From germline, CDR1 is DFQATT and CDR2 SNEGSKA (reference sequence). V was shortened by 5 bases and J by 4 bases, with 8 bases between the two germline ends. The CDR3 protein is CSARMGYGYTF. The CDR3 coding sequence is TGCAGTGCTCGGATGGGCTATGGCTACACCTTC.

In this sample, this clone turned up a few times. The chain carries TRBV4-1 and TRBJ2-5; D remains unclear. The CDR3 contains 13 residues. Trimming removed 0 bases at V and 2 bases at J, with 4 bases between. Germline V gene lookup returns CDR1 MGHRA and CDR2 YSYEKL. CDR3 residues: CASSQELQETQYF. The CDR3 nucleotides read TGCGCCAGCAGCCAAGAACTACAAGAGACCCAGTACTTC.

This chain joins TRBV11-3 and TRBJ2-2; D is undetermined. CDR1 is SGHNT and CDR2 is YENEEA in the germline V gene. V was cut by 1 base and J by 1 base, with 4 bases left in between. CDR3 size: 14 residues. The CDR3 DNA is TGTGCCAGCAGCTTAGTAGGGAACACCGGGGAGCTGTTTTTT. Its protein product is CASSLVGNTGELFF. The full variable domain, its missing parts supplied by reference TRBV11-3 and TRBJ2-2, is EAGVVQSPRYKIIEKKQPVAFWCNPISGHNTLYWYLQNLGQGPELLIRYENEEAVDDSQLPKDRFSAERLKGVDSTLKIQPAELGDSAVYLCASSLVGNTGELFFGEGSRLTVL.

This clone occurred once. The V gene is TRBV7-9, the J gene TRBJ1-2; 7 bases are shared with TRBD1. The V gene's germline CDR1 is SEHNR and CDR2 FQNEAQ (reference sequence). The CDR3 is 19 residues long. V lost 5 bases and J lost 2; bases outside the gene matches: 20. The CDR3 sequence: CASSHNVGGAGPANYGYTF. The CDR3 nucleotides read TGTGCCAGCAGCCACAACGTAGGGGGCGCAGGCCCGGCCAACTATGGCTACACCTTC.

The chain links TRBV5-4 to TRBJ1-1, with D uncertain. Germline-derived CDR1 and CDR2 are SGHNT and YYREEE (reference sequence). CDR3 length equals 13 residues. V dropped 0 bases and J dropped 2 bases, with 5 bases sitting between them. CDR3 amino acids: CASSLGTNTEAFF. CDR3 in DNA: TGTGCCAGCAGCTTGGGGACCAACACTGAAGCTTTCTTT.

The chain combines TRBV7-9 with TRBJ1-2, with no clear D. V gave up 5 bases and J gave up 4 bases, with 5 bases separating them. In germline, CDR1 is SEHNR, CDR2 FQNEAQ (reference sequence). CDR3 size: 11 residues. CDR3 protein: CASSPIYGYTF. The CDR3 coding sequence is TGTGCCAGCAGCCCTATCTATGGCTACACCTTC.

The rearrangement links TRBV5-5 to TRBJ1-5; D not resolved. The CDR3 consists of 15 residues. V lost 1 base and J 7 bases, leaving 15 bases between the germline ends. CDR1 and CDR2 (germline): SGHKS, YYEKEE (reference sequence). This chain's CDR3 is CASSLWVRAGQPQHF. CDR3 bases: TGTGCCAGCAGCTTGTGGGTCCGGGCGGGCCAGCCCCAGCATTTT.